A single sample gave rise to the 27 T cell receptor beta chains below, sequenced in a study of monozygotic twins with inflammatory bowel disease. No DNA is given; TCRdb re-called the 5' RACE reads and lists each CDR3 protein once. This sample's table reports about 300,000 distinct CDR3 sequences. The sample comprised blood. These receptors were taken from a human donor with ulcerative colitis or Crohn's disease, or a healthy co-twin of an affected twin (not recorded which).

The chain uses TRBV20-1 and TRBJ2-7; no DNA is available, so the TRBD2 call from TCRdb remains unchecked. From germline, CDR1 is DFQATT and CDR2 SNEGSKA (reference sequence). This CDR3 spans 13 amino acids. This CDR3 reads CSAETSGIYEQYF.

The genes are TRBV20-1 and TRBJ1-6; the D call of TRBD1 rests on TCRdb alone, since no DNA is present to check it. The CDR3 extends over 14 amino acids. CDR1 DFQATT and CDR2 SNEGSKA come from the germline V gene (reference sequence). CDR3 sequence reads: CSAQGGFHNSPLQF.

V and J are TRBV20-1 and TRBJ1-1; TCRdb's assignment of TRBD1 cannot be checked, as there is no DNA. The CDR3 contains 12 residues. Per the germline V gene, CDR1 is DFQATT and CDR2 is SNEGSKA (reference sequence). The CDR3 region is CSARTGGTEAFF.

The V call is TRBV27, the J call TRBJ1-6. The CDR3 runs 16 residues. Germline values: CDR1 MNHEY, CDR2 SMNVEV (reference sequence). Here the CDR3 reads CASSLAAGVDNSPLHF.

The gene calls are TRBV20-1 and TRBJ2-4; the TRBD2 assignment by TCRdb is unverifiable without DNA. Germline CDR1 reads DFQATT; CDR2 reads SNEGSKA (reference sequence). There are 13 residues in the CDR3. CDR3 residues: CSASGIAGNIQYF.

V is TRBV7-3 and J is TRBJ2-1; the TCRdb call, TRBD1, lacks DNA for checking. CDR3 length equals 15 residues. The germline CDR1 and CDR2 sequences are SGHTA and FQGTGA. Here the CDR3 reads CASSGIPGGRNEQFF.

The gene calls are TRBV5-3 and TRBJ2-3; the D call from TCRdb, TRBD2, cannot be confirmed without DNA. TRBV5-3 is sorted into the ORF group, with uncertain function. CDR3 length: 20 residues. CDR3 region: CARSLETGTSGRDGTDTQYF.

V and J are TRBV6-2 or TRBV6-3 and TRBJ2-3; the TCRdb D gene call, TRBD1, has no DNA to confirm it. CDR1 is MNHEY, CDR2 SVGEGT, per germline. The CDR3 consists of 13 residues. CDR3 residues: CASKPGFTDTQYF.

V is TRBV20-1 and J is TRBJ2-4; no DNA is available, so the TRBD2 call from TCRdb remains unchecked. The CDR3 sequence is 15 residues long. Germline CDR1 is DFQATT and CDR2 is SNEGSKA (reference sequence). The CDR3 sequence: CSARTSGIDKNIQYF.

The chain recombines TRBV5-4 with TRBJ1-2. CDR1 SGHNT and CDR2 YYREEE come from the germline V gene (reference sequence). The CDR3 covers 15 residues. The CDR3 here is CASSFGDRANYGYTF.

The chain recombines TRBV5-4 with TRBJ2-3; TCRdb selects TRBD2, and the lack of DNA leaves this call unchecked. The CDR3 runs 17 residues. The germline CDR1 and CDR2 sequences are SGHNT and YYREEE (reference sequence). The CDR3 sequence is CASSPPAGLGLGDTQYF.

The rearrangement links TRBV7-2 to TRBJ2-5; absent DNA, TCRdb's TRBD1 call cannot be checked. The CDR3 has 14 amino acids. Looked up from germline, CDR1 is SGHTA and CDR2 is FQGNSA. The CDR3 here is CASTVTGGRETQYF.

The rearrangement uses TRBV7-2 and TRBJ2-1; with no DNA, the TCRdb D assignment of TRBD1 cannot be verified. Germline V gene data show CDR1 as SGHTA and CDR2 as FQGNSA. The CDR3 contains 13 residues. This CDR3 reads CASSTRQANEQFF.

The rearrangement joins TRBV7-8 to TRBJ1-5. CDR1 and CDR2 from the germline V gene are SGHVS and FQNEAQ. This CDR3 has 15 residues. This chain's CDR3 is CASSLEFWVAQPQHF.

The rearrangement links TRBV20-1 to TRBJ2-5. Germline V gene lookup returns CDR1 DFQATT and CDR2 SNEGSKA (reference sequence). The CDR3 sequence is 14 residues long. This chain's CDR3 is CSARDEGYQETQYF.

The chain employs TRBV14 and TRBJ2-1; TCRdb's D call of TRBD1 is untestable without DNA. Germline assignment: CDR1 SGHDN and CDR2 FVKESK. The CDR3 extends over 15 amino acids. The CDR3 sequence is CASSLQASGYNEQFF.

This chain links TRBV12-3 or TRBV12-4 with TRBJ2-2; TCRdb lists TRBD1, though no DNA is available to test this call. The CDR3 has 15 amino acids. CDR3 amino acids: CASSLAGGPGGELFF.

The CDR3 protein is CASSLGTGASPLHF. This chain connects TRBV7-2 to TRBJ1-6; TCRdb outputs TRBD1, but without DNA this stays unchecked. The CDR3 is 14 amino acids. Germline CDR1 SGHTA, CDR2 FQGNSA.

The rearrangement links TRBV4-2 to TRBJ1-6; TCRdb outputs TRBD1, but without DNA this stays unchecked. Germline V gene lookup returns CDR1 LGHNA and CDR2 YNFKEQ. This CDR3 spans 15 amino acids. This chain's CDR3 is CASSQDTGAVSPLHF.

The chain is built from TRBV12-3 or TRBV12-4 and TRBJ2-1; no DNA is available, so the TRBD1 call from TCRdb remains unchecked. The length of the CDR3 is 13 residues. The CDR3: CASGWGRRDEQFF.

The rearrangement uses TRBV28 and TRBJ1-1; TCRdb gives TRBD1 as the D gene, but with no DNA this cannot be confirmed. This CDR3 has 15 amino acids. CDR1 and CDR2 (germline): MDHEN, SYDVKM. The CDR3 protein is CASSSSGNLNTEAFF.

This chain uses TRBV5-1 with TRBJ2-7. The CDR3 sequence is 13 residues long. Germline CDR1 SGHRS, CDR2 YFSETQ. The CDR3 sequence is CASSAASSYEQYF.

V gene TRBV19 combines with J gene TRBJ2-3; TCRdb's D gene call, TRBD2, goes unchecked for lack of DNA. Germline CDR1 LNHDA, CDR2 SQIVND (reference sequence). The CDR3 consists of 12 residues. The CDR3 sequence is CASSPSGNTQYF.

CDR3 protein: CASKAGGDEQYF. The chain carries TRBV2 and TRBJ2-7; absent DNA, TCRdb's TRBD2 call cannot be checked. Germline V CDR1 and CDR2: SNHLY, FYNNEI. The CDR3 is 12 residues long.

CDR3 residues: CASRHGQGKSEAFF. V gene TRBV12-3 or TRBV12-4 combines with J gene TRBJ1-1; lacking DNA, the TRBD1 call made by TCRdb goes unchecked. The CDR3 is made up of 14 amino acids.

The V gene is TRBV5-1, the J gene TRBJ2-2; as DNA is missing, the TRBD1 call by TCRdb cannot be tested. The CDR3 is 16 residues long. From germline, CDR1 is SGHRS and CDR2 YFSETQ. The CDR3 reads CASSPAGPANTGELFF.

The rearrangement uses TRBV7-2 and TRBJ2-3; the D call from TCRdb, TRBD1, cannot be confirmed without DNA. Germline CDR1 is SGHTA and CDR2 is FQGNSA. This CDR3 is built from 17 residues. This CDR3 is CASSSYDRGKRAGTQYF.